These T cell receptor beta chains were read from a single sample in a study of shared clonotypes between healthy human individuals. The repertoire was sequenced with immunoSEQ multiplex PCR; TCRdb's copy has only in-frame clones and lacks some. Of around 2,000,000 clones listed, 90% to 95% were seen once; the top ten hold more than 0.1%. Material for sequencing was naive CD4+ T cells sorted from blood. These TCRs come from a man younger than 35 in good health. Both conserved end residues are part of each CDR3. D genes are given only for firm matches.

j_call v_call d_call cdr3_nt cdr3_aa
TRBJ2-3 TRBV9 . TGTGCCAGCAGCGTACTAGCAGGCACAGATACGCAGTATTTT CASSVLAGTDTQYF
TRBJ2-2 TRBV7-8 . TGTGCCAGCAGCTTACGACAGCTCGCGAACACCGGGGAGCTGTTTTTT CASSLRQLANTGELFF
TRBJ2-3 TRBV7-9 . TGTGCCAGCACTCAAGATCTTCCAGATACGCAGTATTTT CASTQDLPDTQYF
TRBJ1-1 TRBV30 . TGTGCCTGGATCCTGGGGGGAAACACTGAAGCTTTCTTT CAWILGGNTEAFF
TRBJ2-1 TRBV6-1 TRBD2 TGTGCCAGCAGAAGGCGGGGGGGCGGAAATGAGCAGTTCTTC CASRRRGGGNEQFF
TRBJ1-2 TRBV5-1 TRBD1 TGCGCCAGCAGCCCGGGACAGGGGGATTATGGCTACACCTTC CASSPGQGDYGYTF
TRBJ2-7 TRBV7-9 TRBD2 TGTGCCAGTCTAACTAGCGGGGGGTACGAGCAGTACTTC CASLTSGGYEQYF
TRBJ2-7 TRBV6-5 TRBD1 TGTGCCAGTTCGACAGGGGGCGGCGAGCAGTACTTC CASSTGGGEQYF
TRBJ1-1 TRBV6-1 TRBD1 TGTGCCAGCAGTACAGGGGGCACTGAAGCTTTCTTT CASSTGGTEAFF
TRBJ2-5 TRBV4-1 . TGCGCCAGCAGCCAAGATAAAGGACCGACTGAAGAGACCCAGTACTTC CASSQDKGPTEETQYF
TRBJ2-7 TRBV30 . TGTGCCTGGTCCCCTGGCGGCACTCCTCCCGGCTACGAGCAGTACTTC CAWSPGGTPPGYEQYF
TRBJ2-2 TRBV1 . TGCACCAGCAGCGAGCCGACAGGGGGCAACGGGGAGCTGTTTTTT CTSSEPTGGNGELFF
TRBJ1-4 TRBV7-2 . TGTGCCAGCAGCGAAGTTGCAACTAATGAAAAACTGTTTTTT CASSEVATNEKLFF
TRBJ1-5 TRBV10-2 . TGCGCCAGCAGTGATAGGGCAGCAAATCAGCCCCAGCATTTT CASSDRAANQPQHF
TRBJ2-3 TRBV9 . TGTGCCAGCAGCGTAATAAGCACAGATACGCAGTATTTT CASSVISTDTQYF
TRBJ2-5 TRBV5-6 . TGTGCCAGCAGCTCCATGTTGAGCCCCGAAGAGACCCAGTACTTC CASSSMLSPEETQYF
TRBJ2-7 TRBV11-3 . TGTGCCAGCAGCTTAGCAGTCAGCAACGAGCAGTACTTC CASSLAVSNEQYF
TRBJ1-6 TRBV2 . TGTGCCAGCAGCGATCGCGATGATTCACCCCTCCACTTT CASSDRDDSPLHF
TRBJ2-1 TRBV30 . TGTGCCTGGAGTGTTTCTAGCAATGAGCAGTTCTTC CAWSVSSNEQFF
TRBJ2-2 TRBV10-1 TRBD1 TGCGCCAGCAGTGTTGGGACAGACACCGGGGAGCTGTTTTTT CASSVGTDTGELFF
TRBJ1-1 TRBV14 . TGTGCCAGCAGCCCTCAGGGGAACACTGAAGCTTTCTTT CASSPQGNTEAFF
TRBJ2-1 TRBV27 TRBD1 TGTGCCAGCAGTCGCCAGGGGGCCCCCTACAATGAGCAGTTCTTC CASSRQGAPYNEQFF